These 28 T cell receptor beta chains originate from one sample sequenced in a study of T cells expressing NK-cell markers. TCRdb re-called the 5' RACE reads; one entry per CDR3 protein, DNA not given. The sample's table shows tens of thousands of distinct CDR3 sequences. Sequenced: blood T cells: a sorted CD56 or NKG2C T cell subset, CD4+ or CD8+ T cells, or bulk PBMC T cells (not recorded which). The receptors were gathered from a woman between 18 and 75 years old in good health.

The chain joins TRBV27 to TRBJ2-5; TCRdb picks TRBD1, but there is no DNA to check that call. CDR1 is MNHEY, CDR2 SMNVEV, per germline (reference sequence). This CDR3 is built from 14 residues. CDR3 amino acids: CASRPWGTQETQYF.

The CDR3 sequence is CSARPYLVYNEQFF. The V and J genes are TRBV20-1 and TRBJ2-1. The CDR3 is 14 amino acids. Germline V gene data show CDR1 as DFQATT and CDR2 as SNEGSKA (reference sequence).

The chain uses TRBV12-3 or TRBV12-4 and TRBJ2-1; the D gene TCRdb calls, TRBD2, cannot be checked with no DNA. The CDR3 covers 15 residues. CDR3 sequence reads: CASSLSSGPGGEQFF.

The genes are TRBV15 and TRBJ2-1; TCRdb picks TRBD2, but there is no DNA to check that call. This CDR3 comprises 18 residues. Germline CDR1 LNHNV, CDR2 YYDKDF (reference sequence). The CDR3 loop reads CATSRDRTSGGEDNEQFF.

The chain carries TRBV5-6 and TRBJ2-5; TCRdb names TRBD2, which stays unverified in the absence of DNA. This CDR3 contains 16 residues. Germline CDR1 reads SGHDT; CDR2 reads YYEEEE. The CDR3 spells CASSLRTSGEKETQYF.

The chain has TRBV29-1 and TRBJ2-7; TCRdb's D call of TRBD1 is untestable without DNA. CDR1 SQVTM and CDR2 ANQGSEA come from the germline V gene. This CDR3 comprises 12 residues. CDR3 sequence: CSVRGGTYEQYF.

V gene TRBV29-1 combines with J gene TRBJ2-6; absent DNA, TCRdb's TRBD1 call cannot be checked. The germline CDR1 and CDR2 sequences are SQVTM and ANQGSEA. There are 13 residues in the CDR3. The CDR3 region is CSVGGAGANVLTF.

V is TRBV7-8 and J is TRBJ2-7; TCRdb's assignment of TRBD1 cannot be checked, as there is no DNA. Germline V gene lookup returns CDR1 SGHVS and CDR2 FQNEAQ. The length of the CDR3 is 15 residues. The CDR3 here is CASSLVAGGHHEQYF.

The chain employs TRBV3-1 and TRBJ1-2. CDR3 size: 14 residues. Germline CDR1 reads LGHDT; CDR2 reads YNNKEL (reference sequence). The CDR3 region is CASSPGLPGGGYTF.

The chain carries TRBV5-8 and TRBJ2-7; without DNA, the TCRdb call of TRBD2 cannot be checked. This CDR3 has 15 residues. Germline CDR1 reads SGHTS; CDR2 reads YDEGEE. The CDR3 spells CASSRRTSGTYEQYF.

This chain connects TRBV27 to TRBJ1-2. Germline-derived CDR1 and CDR2 are MNHEY and SMNVEV (reference sequence). The CDR3 totals 15 residues. CDR3 loop: CASSLSGQKKGGYTF.

The V gene is TRBV6-1, the J gene TRBJ2-1; TCRdb calls TRBD1, which cannot be checked without DNA. The CDR3 extends over 13 amino acids. The V gene's germline CDR1 is MNHNS and CDR2 SASEGT. The CDR3 loop is CASRDRGRTEQFF.

The V call is TRBV12-3 or TRBV12-4, the J call TRBJ1-2; TCRdb calls TRBD1, which cannot be checked without DNA. The CDR3 runs 15 residues. CDR3 sequence: CASSELGGLNYGYTF.

The chain links TRBV10-3 to TRBJ2-5; TCRdb's assignment of TRBD2 cannot be checked, as there is no DNA. This CDR3 comprises 17 residues. Germline lookup yields CDR1 ENHRY and CDR2 SYGVKD. The CDR3 protein is CAISDPGLAGAQETQYF.

This chain joins TRBV6-6 and TRBJ1-4; the D call from TCRdb, TRBD1, cannot be confirmed without DNA. The CDR3 has 12 amino acids. Per the germline V gene, CDR1 is MNHNY and CDR2 is SVGAGI (reference sequence). This CDR3 reads CASSALWGELFF.

The chain's CDR3 is CASSLTQGGQPQHF. The chain couples TRBV12-3 or TRBV12-4 to TRBJ1-5. The CDR3 length is 14 residues.

The CDR3 sequence is CATQGQGESIYEQYF. J is TRBJ2-7 and V is TRBV19; TCRdb names TRBD1, which stays unverified in the absence of DNA. The CDR3 has 15 residues. CDR1 is LNHDA and CDR2 is SQIVND in the germline V gene (reference sequence).

V is TRBV7-8 and J is TRBJ2-3; the TRBD1 assignment by TCRdb is unverifiable without DNA. The CDR3 is 15 residues long. The germline V gene encodes CDR1 SGHVS and CDR2 FQNEAQ. The CDR3 sequence is CASRSQRATTDTQYF.

The V and J genes are TRBV5-1 and TRBJ1-1. This CDR3 is built from 13 residues. In germline, CDR1 is SGHRS, CDR2 YFSETQ. The CDR3 protein is CASSLVGGGEAFF. Full variable domain (missing parts from reference TRBV5-1 and TRBJ1-1): KAGVTQTPRYLIKTRGQQVTLSCSPISGHRSVSWYQQTPGQGLQFLFEYFSETQRNKGNFPGRFSGRQFSNSRSEMNVSTLELGDSALYLCASSLVGGGEAFFGQGTRLTVV.

V gene TRBV15 combines with J gene TRBJ2-3; there is no DNA to check the TCRdb D call of TRBD1. Germline V lookup: CDR1 LNHNV, CDR2 YYDKDF (reference sequence). CDR3 length: 13 amino acids. The CDR3 here is CATSRPQGDTQYF.

The CDR3 spells CASSLMGTAGGDTQYF. The chain uses TRBV4-1 and TRBJ2-3; TCRdb's assignment of TRBD2 cannot be checked, as there is no DNA. CDR3 size: 16 residues. The germline V gene has CDR1 MGHRA and CDR2 YSYEKL.

The chain joins TRBV5-4 to TRBJ2-2; the TCRdb D gene call, TRBD1, has no DNA to confirm it. Germline CDR1 and CDR2: SGHNT and YYREEE (reference sequence). The CDR3 is 14 amino acids. CDR3 in amino acids: CASSPWGAREELFF. The whole variable domain, filled in from reference TRBV5-4 and TRBJ2-2, reads ETGVTQSPTHLIKTRGQQVTLRCSSQSGHNTVSWYQQALGQGPQFIFQYYREEENGRGNFPPRFSGLQFPNYSSELNVNALELDDSALYLCASSPWGAREELFFGEGSRLTVL.

The rearrangement joins TRBV18 to TRBJ1-1. The germline V gene encodes CDR1 KGHSH and CDR2 LQKENI. This CDR3 region has 14 residues. CDR3 protein: CASSLLTVNTEAFF.

V usage is TRBV20-1 and J usage is TRBJ2-3; the TRBD2 assignment by TCRdb is unverifiable without DNA. The CDR3 has 15 residues. The germline CDR1 and CDR2 sequences are DFQATT and SNEGSKA (reference sequence). CDR3 loop: CSAAWGSGSTDTQYF.

The gene calls are TRBV5-7 and TRBJ2-2. TRBV5-7 belongs to the ORF category, with a function that is uncertain. This CDR3 is built from 17 residues. The CDR3 region is CASSLAKGGLDTGELFF.

The genes are TRBV6-1 and TRBJ2-2; TCRdb returns TRBD2, unconfirmable since there is no DNA. This CDR3 comprises 15 residues. Germline assignment: CDR1 MNHNS and CDR2 SASEGT. This chain's CDR3 is CASRPRTSTTGELFF.

The chain links TRBV12-3 or TRBV12-4 to TRBJ1-4; with no DNA, the TCRdb D assignment of TRBD1 cannot be verified. This CDR3 spans 16 amino acids. The chain's CDR3 is CASTPEKTGPNEKLFF.

The V and J genes are TRBV4-1 and TRBJ1-5. CDR3 length: 17 residues. CDR1 is MGHRA and CDR2 is YSYEKL in the germline V gene. CDR3 protein: CASSQATAGNSNQPQHF.